A single count supports the clone carrying this T cell receptor beta chain. Cohorts were determined from participant-reported clinical history. Recovery among Cohort 3 donors was established by two negative PCRs, clearance, or symptom resolution. The data are from a study of blood T cell repertoires in COVID-19. Across the whole study: The analysed material was cDNA or gDNA that came from T cells, B-cell-depleted T cells, or PBMCs.

CDR3 length: 14 residues. Germline V lookup: CDR1 PRHDT, CDR2 FYEKMQ (reference sequence). Trimming took off 5 bases at V and 0 bases at J, with 11 bases between the two ends. The protocol was immunoSEQ multiplex PCR, while the TCRdb copy is restricted to in-frame clones and leaves out a portion. Among 380,000 or so clones, around 87% were seen once, and the ten largest hold about 1.5%. The sequence came from a man aged 30 to 39 who had recovered from COVID-19. The sequenced sample consisted of PBMCs or T cells enriched from blood (not recorded which). This chain joins TRBV13 and TRBJ2-7; D is unresolved. DNA of the CDR3: TGTGCCAGCAGCCTCCGGGTCTTCTCCTACGAGCAGTACTTC. The encoded protein is CASSLRVFSYEQYF.